A selection of T cell receptor beta chains follows, all from one sample in a study of cytomegalovirus exposure and HLA in healthy donors. Assay: immunoSEQ multiplex PCR; the TCRdb copy retains only in-frame clones and omits some. Altogether about 130,000 clones are present, 70% to 85% being singletons, with the ten largest covering 1.2%. What was sequenced was PBMCs. The receptors come from a boy under 18 in good health and CMV-seronegative. CDR3s include the opening cysteine and the closing phenylalanine or tryptophan. The D gene is left open where the match is weak. The listing skips clone size in some rows; elsewhere it reads once, few, many or a size class.

clone_size j_call v_call d_call cdr3_nt cdr3_aa
NA TRBJ2-7 TRBV27 TRBD2 TGTGCCAGCAGCCTAAGGGGGGGGACTAGCGCTTTTTACGAGCAGTACTTC CASSLRGGTSAFYEQYF
once TRBJ1-2 TRBV25-1 NA TGTGCCAGCAGTGATACAGGTTTCGGCTACACCTTC CASSDTGFGYTF
NA TRBJ2-5 TRBV29-1 TRBD1 TGCAGCGTTGAACTAGGACAGGGTGAAGAGACCCAGTACTTC CSVELGQGEETQYF
NA TRBJ2-1 TRBV7-2 NA TGTGCCAGCAAGTTGGGGAGATCCTCCTACAATGAGCAGTTCTTC CASKLGRSSYNEQFF
NA TRBJ1-2 TRBV18 TRBD1 TGTGCCAGCTCACCCGGCCAGGGGGGACCCTATGGCTACACCTTC CASSPGQGGPYGYTF
NA TRBJ1-1 TRBV29-1 TRBD1 TGCAGCGTAGTGGGACAGGGAGACACTGAAGCTTTCTTT CSVVGQGDTEAFF
NA TRBJ2-6 TRBV27 NA TGTGCCAGCAGTCTCCTTTCGGGCTCTGGGGCCAACGTCCTGACTTTC CASSLLSGSGANVLTF
NA TRBJ2-3 TRBV27 TRBD2 TGTGCCAGCAGTTTATCGCCAGCGGGAGGACGCCGAGGGGGGTATTTT CASSLSPAGGRRGGYF
NA TRBJ1-1 TRBV5-1 TRBD1 TGCGCCAGCAGCTTGACAGGGGGCTGGTACACTGAAGCTTTCTTT CASSLTGGWYTEAFF
NA TRBJ2-7 TRBV29-1 TRBD2 TGCAGCGTTGAAGATGGAATAGCGGGAGACTACGAGCAGTACTTC CSVEDGIAGDYEQYF
NA TRBJ2-3 TRBV5-1 NA TGCGCCAGCAGCTTGGTTCTCACAGATACGCAGTATTTT CASSLVLTDTQYF
NA TRBJ2-1 TRBV5-5 TRBD1 TGTGCCAGCAGCTTGTTACAGGGGGAGACAAGTGAGCAGTTCTTC CASSLLQGETSEQFF
NA TRBJ2-4 TRBV2 TRBD1 TGTGCCAGTGGGGGTGGACAGGGCCTCAAAAACATTCAGTACTTC CASGGGQGLKNIQYF
few TRBJ2-7 TRBV6-6 TRBD1 TGTGCCAGCAGTTATACAGGGGGCGGCGAGCAGTACTTC CASSYTGGGEQYF
NA TRBJ1-2 TRBV30 NA TGTGCCTTGGACAGCAGACATGGCTACACCTTC CALDSRHGYTF
NA TRBJ1-2 TRBV7-9 TRBD1 TGTGCCAGCAGCTTAGGCCAGGGGGCTAATGGCTACACCTTC CASSLGQGANGYTF
NA TRBJ1-2 TRBV27 TRBD1 TGTGCCAGCAGTCCAGGGACAGGGGTATATGGCTACACCTTC CASSPGTGVYGYTF
few TRBJ2-2 TRBV7-5 NA TGTGCCGCCAACACCCGAAGGAGCACCGGGGAGCTGTTTTTT CAANTRRSTGELFF
NA TRBJ2-7 TRBV21-1 NA TGTGCCAGCAGCACCCCCGCCCTTCCCAGGCCGTTCCCCTACGAGCAGTACTTC CASSTPALPRPFPYEQYF
NA TRBJ2-7 TRBV6-1 NA TGTGCCAGCAGTGGAGGCAGGGGAAAGTACTACGAGCAGTACTTC CASSGGRGKYYEQYF
NA TRBJ1-5 TRBV7-3 TRBD1 TGTGCCAGCAGCTTCCAGGGGGCAGTAGAAGGCAATCAGCCCCAGCATTTT CASSFQGAVEGNQPQHF
NA TRBJ2-1 TRBV11-2 TRBD1 TGTGCCAGCAGCCAGGACAGGTCCCCTGAGCAGTTCTTC CASSQDRSPEQFF
NA TRBJ2-7 TRBV30 NA TGTGCCTGGAAACACCCTAGCTCCTACGAGCAGTACTTC CAWKHPSSYEQYF
NA TRBJ1-1 TRBV19 TRBD1 TGTGCCAGTAGTACCGGACAGGGTATGAACACTGAAGCTTTCTTT CASSTGQGMNTEAFF
NA TRBJ2-2 TRBV27 TRBD1 TGTGCCAGCAGCAGGGGGCGCGAGGGCACCGGGGAGCTGTTTTTT CASSRGREGTGELFF
NA TRBJ2-5 TRBV11-2 NA TGTGCCAGTCACGGGATCACTTCAGGAGTTTTGGAGACCCAGTACTTC CASHGITSGVLETQYF
once TRBJ1-2 TRBV18 TRBD1 TGTGCCAGCTCAACCGGGACAGGGGCGATAGCTAACTATGGCTACACCTTC CASSTGTGAIANYGYTF
NA TRBJ2-5 TRBV18 TRBD2 TGTGCCAGCTCTCTAGCGGGAGTTGGGGAGACCCAGTACTTC CASSLAGVGETQYF
NA TRBJ2-3 TRBV25-1 TRBD2 TGTGCCAGCAGTGAAGGTAGCGGGAGGGCCCTGGATACGCAGTATTTT CASSEGSGRALDTQYF
NA TRBJ2-1 TRBV7-6 NA TGTGCCAGCAGCTCGGACGGAGGGAACAATGAGCAGTTCTTC CASSSDGGNNEQFF
NA TRBJ1-5 TRBV10-3 TRBD1 TGTGCCAGTGGGGACAGGGGGGAGAATCAGCCCCAGCATTTT CASGDRGENQPQHF
few TRBJ1-1 TRBV27 NA TGTGCCAGCAGTGCGGGCCAGCTACTCAATGAAGCTTTCTTT CASSAGQLLNEAFF
NA TRBJ1-1 TRBV19 TRBD1 TGTGCCAGTAGCCTAGGACAGGGGAAGCCTGAAGCTTTCTTT CASSLGQGKPEAFF
NA TRBJ1-4 TRBV12-5 TRBD1 TGTGCTAGTGCCCGAACAGGGGAGATTGAAAAACTGTTTTTT CASARTGEIEKLFF
few TRBJ2-5 TRBV6-1 TRBD2 TGTGCCAGCAGTGGGGGACTAGCGGGAGTAGTGGAAGAGACCCAGTACTTC CASSGGLAGVVEETQYF
NA TRBJ2-2 TRBV5-6 NA TGTGCCAGCAGCAACAAGAACACCGGGGAGCTGTTTTTT CASSNKNTGELFF
once TRBJ2-7 TRBV7-2 TRBD2 TGTGCCAGCAGCCCCAGGGCGGGAGGGTCTTACGAGCAGTACTTC CASSPRAGGSYEQYF
NA TRBJ2-7 TRBV7-7 TRBD2 TGTGCCAGCAGCTTATCTACTAGCGGCGACGAGCAGTACTTC CASSLSTSGDEQYF
NA TRBJ1-1 TRBV18 TRBD1 TGTGCCAGCTCACCAACGCAGGGGGCTGGGACTGAAGCTTTCTTT CASSPTQGAGTEAFF
NA TRBJ2-7 TRBV10-2 NA TGCGCCAGCAGTGACGGCTACGAGCAGTACTTC CASSDGYEQYF
NA TRBJ2-5 TRBV6-6 NA TGTGCCAGCAGTTACCGCGCCCAAGAGACCCAGTACTTC CASSYRAQETQYF
NA TRBJ2-3 TRBV15 NA TGTGCCACCAGCAGCGGTCAACCCACAGATACGCAGTATTTT CATSSGQPTDTQYF
NA TRBJ2-1 TRBV7-9 TRBD1 TGTGCCAGCAGCCCGGGGACAGGGGGCAGAGATGAGCAGTTCTTC CASSPGTGGRDEQFF
NA TRBJ1-3 TRBV30 NA TGTGCCTGGAAAAACAGGAGTAAGAAAGGAAGCACCATATATTTT CAWKNRSKKGSTIYF
once TRBJ2-7 TRBV27 NA TGTGCCAGCAGTTTGGGACAACCCTACGAGCAGTACTTC CASSLGQPYEQYF
NA TRBJ2-7 TRBV6-6 TRBD2 TGTGCCAGCAGTTACTCGAGGGCGGGAGACGGCTACGAGCAGTACTTC CASSYSRAGDGYEQYF
NA TRBJ1-2 TRBV6-1 NA TGTGCCAGCTCAACGGAGGGTAGCTATGGCTACACCTTC CASSTEGSYGYTF
few TRBJ2-3 TRBV13 NA TGTGCCAGCAGCTCCCAGGGGGATACGCAGTATTTT CASSSQGDTQYF
once TRBJ1-4 TRBV4-1 TRBD1 TGCGCCAGCAGCCAAGCCTTCTCGGGACAGGGTAATGAAAAACTGTTTTTT CASSQAFSGQGNEKLFF
NA TRBJ2-7 TRBV30 NA TGTGCCTGGAGTTTCGACAGTGCCTCCTACGAGCAGTACTTC CAWSFDSASYEQYF
NA TRBJ1-2 TRBV5-6 NA TGTGCCAGCAGCTTGGAGGGGGGCTACACCTTC CASSLEGGYTF
NA TRBJ1-5 TRBV7-2 NA TGTGCCAGCAGCTTGAGCAGGTTAAGCAACCAGCCCCAGCATTTT CASSLSRLSNQPQHF
NA TRBJ2-3 TRBV7-2 NA TGTGCCAGCAGCTTAAGTGGGGGGACAGATACGCAGTATTTT CASSLSGGTDTQYF
NA TRBJ2-7 TRBV5-1 NA TGCGCCAGCAGCTTGGACGCGTCGACCTACGAGCAGTACTTC CASSLDASTYEQYF
NA TRBJ2-1 TRBV11-3 TRBD2 TGTGCCAGCAGCTTAGATCATCTAGCGGGAGGTCTTAACAATGAGCAGTTCTTC CASSLDHLAGGLNNEQFF
NA TRBJ2-5 TRBV25-1 TRBD2 TGTGCCAGCTCTATAGCGGGATGGTACCAAGAGACCCAGTACTTC CASSIAGWYQETQYF
NA TRBJ1-1 TRBV4-2 NA TGTGCCAGCAGCCAAGGATCGGTCAGCGAGAGGAGCGCTGAAGCTTTCTTT CASSQGSVSERSAEAFF
NA TRBJ2-7 TRBV6-5 TRBD2 TGTGCCAGCAGTCCTAGCGGGAGTTCCTACGAGCAGTACTTC CASSPSGSSYEQYF
NA TRBJ1-5 TRBV5-8 NA TGTGCCAGCAGCTTCGGGGGAAATCAGCCCCAGCATTTT CASSFGGNQPQHF